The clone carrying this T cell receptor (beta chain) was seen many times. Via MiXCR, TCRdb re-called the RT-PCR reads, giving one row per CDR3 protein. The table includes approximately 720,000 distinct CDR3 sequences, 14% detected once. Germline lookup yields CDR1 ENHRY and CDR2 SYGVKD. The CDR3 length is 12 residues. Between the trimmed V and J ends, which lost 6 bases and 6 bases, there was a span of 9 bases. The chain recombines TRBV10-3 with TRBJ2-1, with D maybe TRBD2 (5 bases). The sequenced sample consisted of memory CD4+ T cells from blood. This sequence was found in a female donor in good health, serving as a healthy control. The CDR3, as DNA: TGTGCCATCAGAGACTATCCCAATGAGCAGTTCTTC. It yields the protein CAIRDYPNEQFF.